This TCR beta chain came from a study of blood T cell repertoires in COVID-19. Study summary: Specimens from acute and convalescent COVID-19 originated in the United States, Italy and Spain. Sources were T cells, B-cell-depleted T cells, or PBMCs; the material itself was cDNA or gDNA.

Germline V CDR1 and CDR2: SNHLY, FYNNEI. J gave up 0 bases and V 6 bases, and 6 bases lay outside the gene matches. The length of the CDR3 is 16 residues. Profiled with immunoSEQ multiplex PCR; TCRdb holds only in-frame clones, not every one. Of tens of thousands of clones in the sample, 75% to 85% were seen once. The sequencing input was peripheral blood. The sequence was collected from a woman at least 80 years old with acute or convalescent COVID-19. The chain recombines TRBV2 with TRBJ1-2, with 11 bases matching TRBD1. DNA of the CDR3: TGTGCCAGCAGCGGACAGGGGGCCCCCTCTAACTATGGCTACACCTTC. Its protein is CASSGQGAPSNYGYTF.